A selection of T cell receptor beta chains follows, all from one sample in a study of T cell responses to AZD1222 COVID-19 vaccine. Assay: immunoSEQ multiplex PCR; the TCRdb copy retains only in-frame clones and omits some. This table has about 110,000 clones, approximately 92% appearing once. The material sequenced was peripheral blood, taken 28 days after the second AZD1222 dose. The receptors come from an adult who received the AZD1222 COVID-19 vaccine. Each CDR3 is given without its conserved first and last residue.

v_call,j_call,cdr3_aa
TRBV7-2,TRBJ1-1,ASSLFRGDTEAF
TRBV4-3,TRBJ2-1,ASSQDQAGRNEQF
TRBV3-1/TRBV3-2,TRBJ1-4,ASSPGEAQKLF
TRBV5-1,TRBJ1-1,ASSTIQGAKIEAF
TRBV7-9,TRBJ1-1,ASSWGTGLNTEAF
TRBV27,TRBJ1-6,ASSWDRDSPLH
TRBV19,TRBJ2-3,ASSMGFTDTQY
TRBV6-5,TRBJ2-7,ASRSTSGFSYEQY
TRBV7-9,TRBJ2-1,ASSHNRGPIKNEQF
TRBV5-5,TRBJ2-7,ASSSTGSEADSYEQY
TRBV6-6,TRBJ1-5,ASSYTGGGQPQH
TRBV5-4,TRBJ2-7,ASSLVGTSYEQY
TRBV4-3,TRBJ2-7,ASSQIRQGVQY
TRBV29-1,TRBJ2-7,SVEYQGLTYEQY
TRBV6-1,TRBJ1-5,ASSEGFTGLYDQH
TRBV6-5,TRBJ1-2,ASSDIAGTGGGYT